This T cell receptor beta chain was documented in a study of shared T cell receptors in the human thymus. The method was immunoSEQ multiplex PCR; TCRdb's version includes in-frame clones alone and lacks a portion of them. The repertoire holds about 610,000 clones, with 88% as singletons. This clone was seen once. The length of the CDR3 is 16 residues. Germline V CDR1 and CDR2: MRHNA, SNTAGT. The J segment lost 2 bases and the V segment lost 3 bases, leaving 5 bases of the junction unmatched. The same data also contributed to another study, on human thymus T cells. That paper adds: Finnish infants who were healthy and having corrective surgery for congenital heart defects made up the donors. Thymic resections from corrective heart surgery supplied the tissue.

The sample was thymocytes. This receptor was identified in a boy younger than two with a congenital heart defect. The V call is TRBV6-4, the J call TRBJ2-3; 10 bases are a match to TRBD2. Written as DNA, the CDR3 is TGTGCCAGCAGTGAGACTAGCGGGCCCTCCACAGATACGCAGTATTTT. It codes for CASSETSGPSTDTQYF.